This T cell receptor (beta chain) came from a study of tumor-infiltrating lymphocytes in primary liver carcinoma (dated by TCRdb to 2016 to 2017). Turning to the overall study: Of the five patients (three men and two women, aged 30 to 69 years), four had hepatocellular carcinoma and one had combined HCC and intrahepatic cholangiocarcinoma. For each liver tumor, the study sampled five regions along with adjacent normal tissue and blood, and applied TCRbeta repertoire sequencing, expression microarrays and whole-exome sequencing. TCRbeta repertoire sequencing covered 35 specimens from 5 patients: roughly 25 tumor regions, 5 adjacent noncancerous liver tissues and 5 peripheral blood samples. The five patients had tumors staged T1-T3 N0M0, with maximum diameters ranging from roughly 4 to 10 cm. Reproducibility between technical replicate repertoires was high, with correlation coefficients above 0.98 and mean shared-clone rates about 0.9. Each sample produced about 3.5 to 7.13 million productive TCRbeta reads, and read depth showed no significant difference between tissue types. Overall study results and their limits: Consistent with antigen-driven expansion, pairs of tumor regions showed higher repertoire overlap (mean approximately 35%) than either tumor-adjacent pairs (about 17%) or tumor-blood pairs (roughly 15%). Comparison of CD4+ and CD8+ T cell repertoires was precluded by the use of bulk unsorted samples. A significantly larger repertoire fraction was made up by the top 250 clones in tumors than in blood (p = 0.039). Because only the TCR beta chain was sequenced and unpaired alpha chains were not captured, true repertoire diversity is likely underestimated. The study included only four to six patients, and the authors note findings should be validated in a larger study.

Without any cell sorting, total RNA and DNA were co-extracted from approximately 22-30 mg of bulk tissue using the AllPrep DNA/RNA mini kit. Between late 2015 and March 2016, roughly five patients in China with histopathologically diagnosed primary liver carcinoma had surgical resection. Chronic HBV infection was present in the patients, and the patients were treatment-naive at sampling. Fresh tumor and adjacent tissue pieces were bisected; one half was stored in RNAlater at -80°C, the other sent for histology. As encoded in the germline V gene, CDR1 is SNHLY while CDR2 is FYNNEI. Counted from cysteine to phenylalanine, this CDR3 has 12 amino acids. Of the read, only the CDR3 DNA is kept; its 36 bases are in frame from base 1. V and J are truncated by 3 bases and 8 bases respectively, leaving an intervening sequence of 10 bases. This clonotype has just a few counts. This receptor's antigen is unknown. Within one base of it there is no much larger clone, and no base qualities were kept.

Using a constant-region primer and ProtoScript II reverse transcriptase, TCRbeta-specific cDNA was reverse-transcribed from about 460 ng total RNA. Construction of the TCRbeta libraries relied on three nested rounds of multiplex PCR, following a slightly modified ARM-PCR procedure. The first two PCR rounds used multiplex TRBV1-TRBV30 forward primers with a Cbeta reverse primer, each for roughly 11 cycles. A final 25-cycle PCR with Deep VentR polymerase added sample barcodes and Illumina adapters. Before sequencing, amplicons of 200-500 bp were gel-purified using a QIAquick gel extraction kit. An Illumina HiSeq 2500 was used to sequence the TCRbeta amplicons with 250-bp paired-end reads. Per the original workflow: Trimmomatic v0.33 was used to quality-trim the reads, and FLASH v1.2.11 was used to merge paired reads so that full CDR3 sequences could be recovered. V, D and J germline segments were assigned to the rearranged TCRbeta sequences using MiGEC v1.2.1b. Clonotype statistics, along with Shannon-Wiener diversity indices, were calculated using VDJtools v1.0.0. Except for diversity analysis, only each sample's 250 most abundant clonotypes were used in subsequent analyses to reduce sampling bias. Using fastp at Q25 and MiXCR, TCRdb reprocessed the public reads and kept productive beta chains. Every distinct CDR3 protein forms one entry, paired with its most common genes and DNA. TCRdb, not the authors, supplied the V and J calls. This sample holds around 88,000 distinct CDR3 sequences; just under 70% were observed only once. The ten most abundant clones make up 27% of the sample.

Source material: tumor-adjacent normal liver tissue. This TCR derives from a man in his forties or fifties with primary liver carcinoma and hepatitis B virus infection. In this chain, TRBV2 is recombined with TRBJ1-1, with the D segment identity uncertain. The CDR3 corresponds to CASSDVDSEAFF. The DNA reads as follows: TGTGCCAGCAGTGACGTGGATTCGGAAGCTTTCTTT.